The 32 T cell receptor beta chains in this list originate from one sample, sequenced in a study of cytomegalovirus exposure and HLA in healthy donors. The PCR ran on 60 Vbeta and 13 Jbeta primers. Some clones are missing from TCRdb's copy, which holds only in-frame ones; the method was immunoSEQ multiplex PCR. The sample has more than 150,000 clones, just under 80% seen once. Material for sequencing was PBMCs. All receptors derive from a woman aged 45-65 years in good health and CMV-seropositive.

The J gene is TRBJ1-5, the V gene TRBV11-2; the match to TRBD1 covers 7 bases. The germline V gene has CDR1 SGHAT and CDR2 FQNNGV. V lost 5 bases to trimming and J lost 1 base; unmatched junction nucleotides: 5. The CDR3 is 15 amino acids. The CDR3 loop is CASSQGGRSNQPQHF. CDR3 nucleotide sequence: TGTGCCAGCAGCCAAGGGGGCCGGAGCAATCAGCCCCAGCATTTT.

This chain uses TRBV28 with TRBJ2-7; the match to TRBD2 covers 9 bases. The CDR3 extends over 11 amino acids. V trimming: 3 bases; J trimming: 13 bases; junction bases outside the gene matches: 4. The germline gives CDR1 MDHEN, CDR2 SYDVKM. CDR3 sequence (DNA): TGTGCCAGCAGTTTTGGCGGGAGGGCTTACTTC. It is translated as CASSFGGRAYF.

As concerns this clone: Other DNA sequences of this sample code for an identical CDR3. This sequence joins TRBV2 and TRBJ1-2; 7 nucleotides agree with TRBD1. The CDR3 length is 11 residues. The V gene's germline CDR1 is SNHLY and CDR2 FYNNEI. J gave up 7 bases and V 5 bases, and 1 base lay outside the gene matches. Here the CDR3 DNA reads TGTGCCAGCAGTCCAGGGGGTGGCTACACCTTC. Amino acids: CASSPGGGYTF.

The rearrangement joins TRBV4-3 to TRBJ1-4; D is perhaps TRBD1 (5 bases). V was shortened by 0 bases and J by 14 bases, with 10 bases between the two germline ends. This CDR3 is built from 12 residues. Germline CDR1 reads LGHNA; CDR2 reads YSLEER. The CDR3 sequence: CASSQEGHMLFF. The CDR3 DNA reads TGCGCCAGCAGCCAAGAGGGGCACATGCTGTTTTTT.

This chain connects TRBV7-2 to TRBJ1-5; no clear D. Germline-derived CDR1 and CDR2 are SGHTA and FQGNSA. V was pared by 5 bases and J by 0 bases, with 8 bases between. The CDR3 is 14 residues long. The CDR3 protein is CASSNSLSNQPQHF. For the CDR3, the DNA is TGTGCCAGCAGCAACAGTCTTAGCAATCAGCCCCAGCATTTT.

This chain's CDR3 is CASSFWGRTGVENIQYF. In DNA, the CDR3 is TGTGCCAGCAGCTTTTGGGGGCGGACAGGGGTGGAAAACATTCAGTACTTC. The V gene is TRBV7-2, the J gene TRBJ2-4, with 9 bases that match TRBD1. The CDR3 loop spans 17 amino acids. The J segment lost 5 bases and the V segment lost 3 bases, leaving 11 bases of the junction unmatched. Per the germline V gene, CDR1 is SGHTA and CDR2 is FQGNSA.

This clone has only a few counts. The chain recombines TRBV7-9 with TRBJ1-2; TRBD1 agrees at 10 bases. With V trimmed by 5 bases and J by 7 bases, 10 bases remained unmatched. The CDR3 is 15 amino acids. The germline CDR1 and CDR2 sequences are SEHNR and FQNEAQ (reference sequence). The CDR3 loop is CASSQGDRGYSGYTF. The CDR3 nucleotides read TGTGCCAGCAGCCAGGGGGACAGGGGATACTCTGGCTACACCTTC.

This clone was observed a few times. The chain joins TRBV4-2 to TRBJ2-7, with TRBD1 matching 7 bases. The length of the CDR3 is 14 residues. With V trimmed by 2 bases and J by 2 bases, 3 bases remained unmatched. Germline CDR1 reads LGHNA; CDR2 reads YNFKEQ. As DNA, the CDR3 is TGTGCCAGCAGCCAACCGACAGGGACCTACGAGCAGTACTTC. Translation: CASSQPTGTYEQYF.

This sequence joins TRBV15 and TRBJ2-2; possibly TRBD1 for D (5 bases). Trimming took 5 bases from V and 3 from J, leaving 13 bases between them. Per the germline V gene, CDR1 is LNHNV and CDR2 is YYDKDF (reference sequence). This CDR3 has 15 amino acids. CDR3 residues: CATSRTPRDTGELFF. As DNA, the CDR3 is TGTGCCACCAGCCGAACCCCCAGGGACACCGGGGAGCTGTTTTTT.

This clone was found once. The chain combines TRBV6-5 with TRBJ2-5, with D perhaps TRBD1 (6 bases). Trimming stripped 3 bases from V and 5 bases from J, with 13 bases between. Germline lookup yields CDR1 MNHEY and CDR2 SVGAGI. CDR3 size: 14 residues. The CDR3 bases are TGTGCCAGCAGTTATGGGGGCCGGGGCGAGACCCAGTACTTC. Translation: CASSYGGRGETQYF.

There are a few counts of this clone. This rearrangement joins TRBV29-1 to TRBJ1-2; no clear D. The CDR3 runs 15 residues. Germline CDR1 reads SQVTM; CDR2 reads ANQGSEA. The ends were cut back, 6 bases at V and 7 bases at J, with 24 bases in the middle. CDR3 nucleotide sequence: TGCAGCGTCCGAACGGGGTTGAGAGATTTGGGTGGCTACACCTTC. Its translation: CSVRTGLRDLGGYTF.

The chain uses TRBV19 and TRBJ2-2; 7 positions match TRBD2. This CDR3 spans 17 amino acids. CDR1 is LNHDA and CDR2 is SQIVND in the germline V gene (reference sequence). V lost 1 base to trimming and J lost 1 base; unmatched junction nucleotides: 6. The DNA of the CDR3 is TGTGCCAGTAGTATAGTGGCGGTAGCGGGGAACACCGGGGAGCTGTTTTTT. Translating gives CASSIVAVAGNTGELFF.

CDR3 DNA sequence: TGTGCCAGCAGGAGGGACACAGAGACCCAGTACTTC. This translates into CASRRDTETQYF. The chain uses TRBV28 and TRBJ2-5; tentative D call: TRBD1 (6 bases). V lost 6 bases, J lost 4 bases, and 9 bases lay in between. This CDR3 is 12 amino acids long. Germline lookup yields CDR1 MDHEN and CDR2 SYDVKM.

The chain uses TRBV2 and TRBJ2-7; possible D gene TRBD1, 6 bases. In germline, CDR1 is SNHLY, CDR2 FYNNEI. The V end lost 4 bases, the J end lost 2 bases, and 24 bases lay between the germline ends. The CDR3 extends over 18 amino acids. CDR3 amino acids: CASSVRGVGGESAYEQYF. Here the CDR3 DNA reads TGTGCCAGCAGTGTACGTGGGGTAGGGGGAGAATCGGCCTACGAGCAGTACTTC.

V is TRBV7-2 and J is TRBJ2-7; the D gene is possibly TRBD1 (6 bases). Trimming pared 5 bases from V and 3 bases from J, leaving 14 bases between. CDR3 length: 14 amino acids. Germline CDR1 SGHTA, CDR2 FQGNSA. In nucleotides, the CDR3 is TGTGCCAGCAGCCCCAGGGGTGGAGGCTACGAGCAGTACTTC. Translating it yields CASSPRGGGYEQYF.

The chain is built from TRBV28 and TRBJ1-2, with 9 bases matching TRBD1. After removal of 7 bases from V and 7 bases from J, the junction contained 16 bases not matched to a gene. From germline, CDR1 is MDHEN and CDR2 SYDVKM. This CDR3 has 16 amino acids. The CDR3 coding sequence is TGTGCCAGCACGCCGCCTCCGGGACAGGGAGAGGCTGGCTACACCTTC. Protein: CASTPPPGQGEAGYTF.

The chain has TRBV11-3 and TRBJ2-5; tentative D call: TRBD1 (7 bases). The DNA end is a closer match to TRBJ2-7, so the J assignment may be wrong. Germline CDR1 SGHNT, CDR2 YENEEA. The CDR3 contains 12 residues. The CDR3 loop is CASSQGGYEQYF. In nucleotides, the CDR3 is TGTGCCAGCAGCCAGGGGGGCTACGAGCAGTACTTC.

This chain connects TRBV7-2 to TRBJ1-3, with D possibly matching TRBD1 (5 bases). The V end was cut by 1 base, the J end by 2 bases, with 12 bases between. This CDR3 region has 16 residues. CDR1 and CDR2 (germline): SGHTA, FQGNSA. The CDR3 is CASSLVSGGTGNTIYF. CDR3 bases: TGTGCCAGCAGCTTAGTATCGGGGGGGACTGGAAACACCATATATTTT.

The V gene is TRBV9, the J gene TRBJ2-5; 9 positions agree with TRBD2. The CDR3 contains 15 residues. The junction had 8 bases not matched to a gene; V was cut back by 4 bases and J by 4 bases. CDR1 is SGDLS and CDR2 is YYNGEE in the germline V gene. In nucleotides, the CDR3 is TGTGCCAGCAGCCTCGAGGGACTAGCTCCAGAGACCCAGTACTTC. Amino acids: CASSLEGLAPETQYF.

The rearrangement links TRBV7-2 to TRBJ1-2; tentative D call: TRBD1 (6 bases). V was pared by 2 bases and J by 5 bases, with 18 bases between. Germline CDR1 reads SGHTA; CDR2 reads FQGNSA. The CDR3 is made up of 16 amino acids. In nucleotides, the CDR3 is TGTGCCAGCAGCTTAACGGGTTCGGGGGGGCTGTATGGCTACACCTTC. Amino acid sequence: CASSLTGSGGLYGYTF.

This clone has only one observation. At one boundary the junction diverges from the germline segment, which might be a read error. This sequence joins TRBV27 and TRBJ2-1, with 10 bases that match TRBD2. Per germline, CDR1 MNHEY and CDR2 SMNVEV (reference sequence). This CDR3 comprises 15 residues. CDR3 DNA sequence: TGTGCTAGCAGAAAACCTAGCGGGAGAAGTGATGAGCAGTTCTTC. This codes for CASRKPSGRSDEQFF.

The rearrangement joins TRBV10-3 to TRBJ2-5; 11 positions match TRBD2. Losses at the gene ends were 6 bases for V and 4 bases for J; bases not matched to a gene: 7. Germline CDR1 reads ENHRY; CDR2 reads SYGVKD. The CDR3 is 15 amino acids. DNA for the CDR3: TGTGCCATCAGACCGGGACTAGCGGATCTAGAGACCCAGTACTTC. This codes for CAIRPGLADLETQYF.

The V call is TRBV11-3, the J call TRBJ2-1, with TRBD1 matching over 9 bases. With 5 bases clipped from V and 9 bases from J, the junction kept 2 bases outside the gene matches. Germline V gene data show CDR1 as SGHNT and CDR2 as YENEEA. There are 12 residues in the CDR3. This CDR3 is CASSQDRGEQFF. In DNA form, the CDR3 reads TGTGCCAGCAGCCAGGACAGGGGTGAGCAGTTCTTC.

This chain connects TRBV5-1 to TRBJ1-4, with a tentative D call TRBD1 (5 bases). Per germline, CDR1 SGHRS and CDR2 YFSETQ. V dropped 6 bases and J dropped 2 bases, with 14 bases sitting between them. The length of the CDR3 is 15 residues. CDR3 DNA sequence: TGCGCCAGCACCATTTCGGGGGATACTAATGAAAAACTGTTTTTT. Translated: CASTISGDTNEKLFF.

The genes are TRBV30 and TRBJ1-1; D not certain. Germline CDR1 and CDR2: GTSNPN and SVGIG (reference sequence). The CDR3 runs 13 residues. Deletions cut 8 bases from V and 1 base from J, with 14 bases between. CDR3 sequence reads: CAQSGQANTEAFF. Here the CDR3 DNA reads TGTGCCCAAAGCGGGCAGGCGAACACTGAAGCTTTCTTT.

The rearrangement uses TRBV27 and TRBJ2-1, with 7 bases that match TRBD2. The trim removed 2 bases at V and 0 bases at J, leaving 4 bases unmatched. Germline loops: CDR1 MNHEY, CDR2 SMNVEV (reference sequence). CDR3 length equals 16 residues. CDR3 protein: CASSLKASGSYNEQFF. CDR3 DNA sequence: TGTGCCAGCAGTTTAAAGGCTAGCGGCTCCTACAATGAGCAGTTCTTC.

This clone showed up just once. The chain recombines TRBV28 with TRBJ2-5, with TRBD2 as a possible D gene (6 bases). The J call may be faulty, since TRBJ2-7 better matches the DNA end. CDR1 and CDR2 from the germline V gene are MDHEN and SYDVKM. The CDR3 loop spans 16 amino acids. CDR3 nucleotide sequence: TGTGCCAGCAGTTTATTCGGGGGAGCAAGCTCCTACGAGCAGTACTTC. It encodes CASSLFGGASSYEQYF.

This clone was detected only a few times. The rearrangement links TRBV11-1 to TRBJ1-5; D unresolved. In germline, CDR1 is SGHAT, CDR2 FQDESV (reference sequence). The CDR3 runs to 12 residues. The V end was cut by 5 bases, the J end by 9 bases, with 11 bases between. CDR3 nucleotides: TGTGCCAGCAGCCAGATCCCAGGGCCCCAGCATTTT. Its translation is CASSQIPGPQHF.

The chain joins TRBV7-3 to TRBJ2-7; TRBD1 aligns across 10 bases. The better agreement between TRBJ2-1 and the DNA end casts doubt on the J call. Germline values: CDR1 SGHTA, CDR2 FQGTGA. The CDR3 length is 15 residues. The CDR3 protein is CASTDRDRGANEQFF. The CDR3 nucleotides read TGTGCCAGCACCGACCGGGACAGGGGAGCCAATGAGCAGTTCTTC.

The gene calls are TRBV19 and TRBJ2-5, with TRBD1 identical over 11 bases. The CDR3 loop spans 16 amino acids. J lost 4 bases, V lost 1 base, and 5 bases had no gene match. CDR1 is LNHDA, CDR2 SQIVND, per germline (reference sequence). The CDR3 DNA follows: TGTGCCAGTAGTATAGTCGGACAGGGGGCTGGAGAGACCCAGTACTTC. Its translation: CASSIVGQGAGETQYF.

This clone has more than one count but fewer than ten. At one boundary the junction diverges from the germline segment, which might be a read error. DNA of the CDR3: TGTTCCAGCAGCTTCGAAGAGACCCAGTACTTC. Translating it yields CSSSFEETQYF. The rearrangement joins TRBV7-9 to TRBJ2-5; D gene uncertain. Germline V CDR1 and CDR2: SEHNR, FQNEAQ (reference sequence). The CDR3 sequence is 11 residues long.

The rearrangement links TRBV9 to TRBJ2-4; D is unclear. CDR1 is SGDLS, CDR2 YYNGEE, per germline. Trimming removed 0 bases at V and 0 bases at J, with 10 bases between. The CDR3 has 16 residues. The chain's CDR3 is CASSVDAVLAKNIQYF. For the CDR3, the DNA is TGTGCCAGCAGCGTAGACGCGGTATTAGCCAAAAACATTCAGTACTTC.